This record covers a single T cell receptor beta chain. V gave up 4 bases and J gave up 7 bases, with 8 bases separating them. Germline CDR1 reads SEHNR; CDR2 reads FQNEAQ (reference sequence). The CDR3 consists of 12 residues. Per the authors' pipeline: Amplifying reference gene primers gave estimates of nucleated cell counts. TCRdb's table, derived via immunoSEQ multiplex PCR, lists solely in-frame clones and lacks some. V, J and clone size are taken as reported in that table, and D and trimming were inferred from the DNA itself. Of about 150,000 clones listed, approximately 83% were seen once; the top ten hold about 2.1%. The sample originates from a study of blood T cell repertoires in COVID-19. Turning to the study itself: T cells, B-cell-depleted T cells, or PBMCs provided the cDNA or gDNA that served as material.

This TCR was recovered from an elderly woman with acute or convalescent COVID-19. The sample was peripheral blood. The V and J genes are TRBV7-9 and TRBJ1-5, with D unresolved. In DNA form, the CDR3 reads TGTGCCAGCAGCTCCAGCGAGCAGCCCCAGCATTTT. It translates to CASSSSEQPQHF.